This T cell receptor (beta chain) comes out of a study of T cell clones after liver transplantation. Study in general: HCV positivity affected three of eight recipients; the rest lacked autoimmune or viral indications. Patients counted as tolerant after at least one year off all immunosuppression, enzymes not exceeding twice normal.

Details on this clone: Its specificity is unknown.

Study results and caveats: Donor-reactive sequences fell more than third party-reactive ones, suggesting partial deletion. The donor-reactive repertoire was only partly measurable in a couple of subjects, lacking donor cells.

Repertoires were generated with immunoSEQ multiplex PCR, while TCRdb's copy carries only in-frame clones and drops some. The sample consists of about 75,000 clones, around 84% of them appearing once. The CDR3 spans 13 residues. The V gene's germline CDR1 is SEHNR and CDR2 FQNEAQ (reference sequence). The V end lost 1 base, the J end lost 6 bases, and 10 bases lay between the germline ends. The starting material was CD4+ T cells from blood, obtained around 50 months after liver transplant. The V and J genes are TRBV7-9 and TRBJ2-7, with D uncertain. The sequence was obtained from a human patient who received a liver transplant. The T cells may come from the graft donor. The CDR3, as DNA: TGTGCCAGCAGCTTAGGGGGTCCGTTCGAGCAGTACTTC. Translated: CASSLGGPFEQYF. The full variable domain, rest sourced from reference TRBV7-9 and TRBJ2-7, is DTGVSQNPRHKITKRGQNVTFRCDPISEHNRLYWYRQTLGQGPEFLTYFQNEAQLEKSRLLSDRFSAERPKGSFSTLEIQRTEQGDSAMYLCASSLGGPFEQYFGPGTRLTVT.